This is a list of T cell receptor beta chains from one sample in a study of blood T cell repertoires in COVID-19. Profiling relied on immunoSEQ multiplex PCR, and the TCRdb table lists in-frame clones only, not all of them. The data hold about 220,000 clones, with approximately 80% observed a single time. The material sequenced was peripheral blood. The receptor source for this set is an older woman who had recovered from COVID-19. Both conserved end residues are part of each CDR3. A D gene is named only where the DNA matches it firmly. Size tells how often a clone was seen (once, few, many) or the class of an expanded clone, and some rows leave it out.

CDR3 DNA | CDR3 protein | V gene | D gene | CDR3 length | J gene | clone size
TGTGCCAGCAGCCCGAGGCACTCGAACTATGGCTACACCTTC | CASSPRHSNYGYTF | TRBV7-2 | - | 14 | TRBJ1-2 | -
TGTGCCAGCACTAGACTAGCGGGGGGAAATGAGCAGTTCTTC | CASTRLAGGNEQFF | TRBV6-5 | TRBD2 | 14 | TRBJ2-1 | -
TGTGCCTGGAGTCCCCCGGACAGGGTGAGCTATGGCTACACCTTC | CAWSPPDRVSYGYTF | TRBV30 | TRBD1 | 15 | TRBJ1-2 | -
TGTGCCAGCAGGGGTACAGGGGGGGGGACTGAAGCTTTCTTT | CASRGTGGGTEAFF | TRBV2 | TRBD1 | 14 | TRBJ1-1 | few
TGCGCCAGCAGCTTAGGACAGTTAGGAAACACCATATATTTT | CASSLGQLGNTIYF | TRBV5-1 | - | 14 | TRBJ1-3 | -
TGCGCCAGCAGCAAGACGAGCAGTCGCACAGGGGCCTCTGGAAACACCATATATTTT | CASSKTSSRTGASGNTIYF | TRBV4-1 | TRBD1 | 19 | TRBJ1-3 | -
TGTGCCAGCAGCCCCCGCGACAAGACCGGGGAGCTGTTTTTT | CASSPRDKTGELFF | TRBV11-3 | - | 14 | TRBJ2-2 | few
TGTGCCAGCAGCCCTCCATGGCGCACAGATACGCAGTATTTT | CASSPPWRTDTQYF | TRBV3-1/TRBV3-2 | - | 14 | TRBJ2-3 | -
TGCGCCAGCAGCCAACACCGCCCCGGGACAGGGAGCTACACCTTC | CASSQHRPGTGSYTF | TRBV4-3 | TRBD1 | 15 | TRBJ1-2 | -
TGTGCCACCCTTGCGGGGAATCAGCCCCAGCATTTT | CATLAGNQPQHF | TRBV12-3/TRBV12-4 | - | 12 | TRBJ1-5 | many
TGCGCCAGCAGCTTGACAGGGCGGAGCACAGATACGCAGTATTTT | CASSLTGRSTDTQYF | TRBV5-1 | - | 15 | TRBJ2-3 | -
TGCGCCAGCAGCCAGGAACGGGGATTCTACCTTCCTCATGAAAAACTGTTTTTT | CASSQERGFYLPHEKLFF | TRBV4-1 | - | 18 | TRBJ1-4 | few
TGTGCCAGCAGCTTCTCGGGGAACACTGAAGCTTTCTTT | CASSFSGNTEAFF | TRBV13 | - | 13 | TRBJ1-1 | -
TGTGCCAGCAGCCTCACAGGGGTCTACGAGCAGTACTTC | CASSLTGVYEQYF | TRBV12-3/TRBV12-4 | TRBD1 | 13 | TRBJ2-7 | few
TGTGCCAGTAGTATAGGGATGGCGGGGGGACAAGAGACCCAGTACTTC | CASSIGMAGGQETQYF | TRBV19 | TRBD2 | 16 | TRBJ2-5 | -
TGTGCCTGGAGTCGGGACTTGAACACTGAAGCTTTCTTT | CAWSRDLNTEAFF | TRBV30 | - | 13 | TRBJ1-1 | -
TGTGCCTGGAGTGCGCGTCGGGATGAAAAACTGTTTTTT | CAWSARRDEKLFF | TRBV30 | - | 13 | TRBJ1-4 | once
- | CASSTSAGVETQYF | TRBV19 | - | 14 | TRBJ2-5 | -
TGTGCTAGTGCCCAGGGAGATACGCAGTATTTT | CASAQGDTQYF | TRBV12-5 | - | 11 | TRBJ2-3 | -
TGTGCCAGCAGCTTCGGACAGGGAACTGAAGCTTTCTTT | CASSFGQGTEAFF | TRBV11-3 | TRBD1 | 13 | TRBJ1-1 | -
TGTGCCAGCACCCTCGGGACAGGTTACCCCGGGGAGCTGTTTTTT | CASTLGTGYPGELFF | TRBV6-6 | TRBD1 | 15 | TRBJ2-2 | -
TGTGCCAGCAGGGAGACAGGCCTAGATAATTCACCCCTCCACTTT | CASRETGLDNSPLHF | TRBV25-1 | - | 15 | TRBJ1-6 | once